This entry concerns a single T cell receptor (beta chain). The record originates from a study of blood T cell repertoires in COVID-19. CDR1 is SNHLY, CDR2 FYNNEI, per germline. This CDR3 has 14 amino acids. The trim removed 6 bases at V and 1 base at J, leaving 5 bases unmatched. Study processing details: Nucleated cell number was recorded as an estimate derived from reference gene primer amplification. Data came from immunoSEQ multiplex PCR; TCRdb stores just in-frame clones and leaves some out. Clone size and the V and J calls come from that table; the DNA yielded D and trimming. The data show roughly 250,000 clones, 80% to 90% seen once.

Sequenced input: peripheral blood. The chain links TRBV2 to TRBJ2-7, with 8 bases aligning to TRBD2. The clonotype was recovered from a young man with acute or convalescent COVID-19. CDR3 bases: TGTGCCAGCAGGTCCTCTAGCGGGTCCTACGAGCAGTACTTC. Residues: CASRSSSGSYEQYF.